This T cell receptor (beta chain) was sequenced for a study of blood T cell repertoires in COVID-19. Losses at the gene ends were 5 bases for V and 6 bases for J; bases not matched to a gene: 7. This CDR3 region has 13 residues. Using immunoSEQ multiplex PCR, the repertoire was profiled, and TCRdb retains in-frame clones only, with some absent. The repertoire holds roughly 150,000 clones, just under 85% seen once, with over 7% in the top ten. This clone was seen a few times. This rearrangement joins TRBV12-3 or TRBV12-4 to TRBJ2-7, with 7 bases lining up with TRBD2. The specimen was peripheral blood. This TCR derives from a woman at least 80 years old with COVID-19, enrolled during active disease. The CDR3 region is CASSRSGDSEQYF. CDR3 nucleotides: TGTGCCAGCAGTAGGAGCGGGGATAGCGAGCAGTACTTC.